The 26 T cell receptor beta chains presented below share a single source sample, sequenced in a study of human T cells and chemical hapten exposure. Time point defined: patch test 1, 2 weeks after DPC sensitization. As to treatment: therapeutic diphenylcyclopropenone sensitization with weekly scalp DPC. One entry per CDR3 protein results from TCRdb running MiXCR on the RACE reads. The repertoire includes 100,000 or so distinct CDR3 sequences, approximately 10% of them detected once, and 2% to 2.5% sits in the top ten. The specimen comprised whole blood, sampled in connection with sensitization to the hapten diphenylcyclopropenone (DPC). These receptors all stem from a man in his forties with alopecia areata. Some clones in this sample may be carry-over from other donors' samples.

The gene calls are TRBV10-3 and TRBJ2-3, with 9 bases that match TRBD2. The ends lost 6 bases at V and 3 bases at J; junction bases unmatched: 4. CDR1 is ENHRY, CDR2 SYGVKD, per germline. The CDR3 loop spans 14 amino acids. This CDR3 reads CAIRAREGTDTQYF. CDR3 DNA: TGTGCCATCAGGGCGCGGGAGGGAACAGATACGCAGTATTTT.

This clonotype has a handful of counts. This chain joins TRBV6-2 or TRBV6-3 and TRBJ1-4; 7 bases fit TRBD1. Trimming removed 6 bases from V and 0 bases from J; junction bases left unmatched: 7. The CDR3 consists of 16 residues. Germline V gives CDR1 MNHEY, CDR2 SVGEGT. The CDR3 DNA reads as TGTGCCAGCAGGGTGGACAGGACCGCAACTAATGAAAAACTGTTTTTT. Translation: CASRVDRTATNEKLFF.

This chain uses TRBV5-1 with TRBJ1-6; TRBD1 is a possible D gene (6 bases). Germline assignment: CDR1 SGHRS and CDR2 YFSETQ. The CDR3 loop spans 15 amino acids. The ends were cut back, 5 bases at V and 8 bases at J, with 17 bases in the middle. CDR3 nucleotide sequence: TGCGCCAGCAGTTTGAGACAGGCGGCTGATTCACCCCTCCACTTT. Translation gives CASSLRQAADSPLHF.

This clonotype was seen at least ten times. The chain recombines TRBV4-3 with TRBJ2-2, with D unresolved. Trimming took off 6 bases at V and 2 bases at J, with 7 bases between the two ends. This CDR3 is 13 amino acids long. Germline V lookup: CDR1 LGHNA, CDR2 YSLEER. The CDR3 reads CASSVLNTGELFF. The CDR3 bases are TGCGCCAGCAGTGTCTTAAACACCGGGGAGCTGTTTTTT.

This clonotype was recorded a few times. V is TRBV20-1 and J is TRBJ1-5, with D perhaps matching TRBD1 (6 bases). The CDR3 is made up of 16 amino acids. V lost 0 bases and J lost 0, with 12 bases in between. Germline V gene data show CDR1 as DFQATT and CDR2 as SNEGSKA (reference sequence). CDR3 loop: CSARDPTGFSNQPQHF. The CDR3, as DNA: TGCAGTGCTAGAGACCCTACAGGGTTTAGCAATCAGCCCCAGCATTTT.

This clonotype was observed at least ten times. The gene calls are TRBV4-1 and TRBJ1-2, with a tentative D call TRBD1 (6 bases). Per the germline V gene, CDR1 is MGHRA and CDR2 is YSYEKL. Trimming removed 1 base from V and 0 bases from J, with 9 bases in between. The CDR3 is 15 amino acids. DNA of the CDR3: TGCGCCAGCAGCCAAGTACAGGGAGCTAACTATGGCTACACCTTC. Translating it yields CASSQVQGANYGYTF.

The table lists this clonotype with a few counts. J is TRBJ2-3 and V is TRBV20-1, with 9 bases identical to TRBD2. The CDR3 spans 15 residues. Germline lookup yields CDR1 DFQATT and CDR2 SNEGSKA (reference sequence). Trimming cost V 3 bases and J 2 bases; bases outside gene matches: 6. The CDR3 protein is CSARDAGGSTDTQYF. CDR3 DNA: TGCAGTGCTAGGGATGCGGGAGGGTCCACAGATACGCAGTATTTT.

This clonotype has more than one count but fewer than ten. One end of the junction fails to match germline, which may point to a read error. This chain connects TRBV5-1 to TRBJ2-5, with unresolved D. The CDR3 is 11 amino acids. Germline values: CDR1 SGHRS, CDR2 YFSETQ. The CDR3, as DNA: TGCGCCAGCAGATTGGAAGAGACCCAGTACTTC. Its translation: CASRLEETQYF.

This chain connects TRBV19 to TRBJ2-1; 8 bases line up with TRBD2. The CDR3 spans 12 residues. In germline, CDR1 is LNHDA, CDR2 SQIVND (reference sequence). With 9 bases clipped from V and 6 bases from J, the junction kept 4 bases outside the gene matches. The CDR3 DNA reads as TGTGCCAGCCGGGGGGGGGGCAATGAGCAGTTCTTC. This gives the protein CASRGGGNEQFF.

In its sample, this clonotype was seen many times. The V gene is TRBV7-2, the J gene TRBJ1-5, with a possible D match to TRBD1 (6 bases). The germline V gene has CDR1 SGHTA and CDR2 FQGNSA. V dropped 1 base and J dropped 5 bases, with 12 bases sitting between them. The CDR3 totals 15 residues. The CDR3 nucleotides read TGTGCCAGCAGCTTAGTGGGGGGCCTTGATCAGCCCCAGCATTTT. It yields the protein CASSLVGGLDQPQHF.

This clonotype was seen a handful of times. The rearrangement uses TRBV7-9 and TRBJ2-2; 7 bases fit TRBD1. With 6 bases clipped from V and 2 bases from J, the junction kept 6 bases outside the gene matches. The CDR3 runs 15 residues. Germline values: CDR1 SEHNR, CDR2 FQNEAQ (reference sequence). The CDR3 sequence is CASRRTGDNTGELFF. The CDR3 DNA reads as TGTGCCAGCAGGCGGACAGGAGATAACACCGGGGAGCTGTTTTTT.

Only a few counts were recorded for this clonotype. The chain couples TRBV5-5 to TRBJ2-7; D is perhaps TRBD1 (5 bases). CDR1 SGHKS and CDR2 YYEKEE come from the germline V gene (reference sequence). The CDR3 sequence is 16 residues long. The ends were cut back, 6 bases at V and 2 bases at J, with 21 bases in the middle. The CDR3: CASISDLDSPTYEQYV. The CDR3 DNA reads as TGTGCCAGCATCTCCGACCTTGACAGCCCCACCTACGAGCAGTACGTC.

A few counts support this clonotype. This chain links TRBV29-1 with TRBJ2-7; D ambiguous. This CDR3 comprises 11 residues. The V end lost 5 bases, the J end lost 7 bases, and 12 bases lay between the germline ends. Germline lookup yields CDR1 SQVTM and CDR2 ANQGSEA. CDR3 coding DNA: TGCAGCGTTAGGGATACTGGGGAGCAGTACTTC. As protein: CSVRDTGEQYF.

This clonotype was found many times. CDR3 loop: CASSYAGQVPGYTF. The CDR3 region has the DNA TGTGCCAGCAGTTACGCGGGACAGGTGCCTGGCTACACCTTC. The V gene is TRBV6-5, the J gene TRBJ1-2; 8 bases are shared with TRBD1. The CDR3 is made up of 14 amino acids. Germline lookup yields CDR1 MNHEY and CDR2 SVGAGI. The V gene end was trimmed by 2 bases and the J gene end by 7 bases; junction bases not matched to a gene: 6.

This clonotype was recorded a few times. The chain uses TRBV12-3 or TRBV12-4 and TRBJ2-3, with 11 bases that match TRBD2. The CDR3 loop spans 15 amino acids. The ends lost 7 bases at V and 3 bases at J; junction bases unmatched: 6. The CDR3 sequence: CASNLLAGVTDTQYF. CDR3 in DNA: TGTGCCAGCAACTTACTAGCGGGAGTTACAGATACGCAGTATTTT.

This clonotype has only a few counts. This rearrangement joins TRBV11-1 to TRBJ2-1; 13 bases are a match to TRBD2. This CDR3 comprises 15 residues. The V and J ends lost 5 bases and 8 bases, in that order; junction bases with no gene match: 6. Germline-derived CDR1 and CDR2 are SGHAT and FQDESV (reference sequence). The CDR3 loop is CASSRTSGRDDEQFF. CDR3 bases: TGTGCCAGCAGCCGCACTAGCGGGAGGGATGATGAGCAGTTCTTC.

The rearrangement joins TRBV6-5 to TRBJ2-1; no definite D call. The germline V gene has CDR1 MNHEY and CDR2 SVGAGI. Trimming took off 3 bases at V and 9 bases at J, with 9 bases between the two ends. This CDR3 has 12 amino acids. CDR3 loop: CASSYAMGEQFF. The CDR3 DNA sequence: TGTGCCAGCAGTTATGCGATGGGTGAGCAGTTCTTC.

This clonotype was found many times. The chain couples TRBV4-3 to TRBJ1-6; possible D gene TRBD1, 5 bases. V was clipped by 4 bases and J by 4 bases, with 11 bases between them. This CDR3 is built from 15 residues. Germline V gene sequence: CDR1 LGHNA, CDR2 YSLEER. Here the CDR3 reads CASSPTVQYNSPLHF. The CDR3 DNA sequence: TGCGCCAGCAGCCCGACAGTCCAATATAATTCACCCCTCCACTTT.

In this sample, this clonotype turned up a few times. J is TRBJ2-7 and V is TRBV15; no reliable D call. The germline V gene encodes CDR1 LNHNV and CDR2 YYDKDF (reference sequence). V was clipped by 4 bases and J by 4 bases, with 5 bases between them. The CDR3 loop spans 11 amino acids. The CDR3 spells CATSKGYEQYV. The CDR3 DNA reads as TGTGCCACCAGCAAGGGTTACGAGCAGTACGTC.

The chain joins TRBV18 to TRBJ2-3, with D possibly TRBD2 on 6 matching bases. The CDR3 length is 17 residues. Looked up from germline, CDR1 is KGHSH and CDR2 is LQKENI. V was trimmed by 5 bases and J by 3 bases, leaving 21 bases between them. The CDR3 protein is CASSLATSSQGTDTQYF. The CDR3, as DNA: TGTGCCAGCTCATTGGCAACTAGCTCTCAAGGTACAGATACGCAGTATTTT.

At least ten counts were recorded for this clonotype. The rearrangement links TRBV24-1 to TRBJ1-4; possible D gene TRBD1, 6 bases. This CDR3 spans 15 amino acids. CDR1 is KGHDR, CDR2 SFDVKD, per germline. V was trimmed by 4 bases and J by 7 bases, leaving 15 bases between them. This CDR3 reads CATSDSQGKSEKLFF. CDR3 in DNA: TGTGCCACCAGTGACTCACAGGGAAAGTCTGAAAAACTGTTTTTT.

The chain joins TRBV3-1 to TRBJ2-5, with D unclear. The germline V gene has CDR1 LGHDT and CDR2 YNNKEL (reference sequence). V shed 3 bases and J shed 7 bases, with 9 bases lying between them. This CDR3 is built from 12 residues. The chain's CDR3 is CASSHWYGTQYF. The DNA of the CDR3 is TGTGCCAGCAGCCACTGGTACGGGACCCAGTACTTC.

This clonotype was detected many times. J is TRBJ1-4 and V is TRBV29-1, with no clear D. Trimming pared 6 bases from V and 8 bases from J, leaving 7 bases between. Per the germline V gene, CDR1 is SQVTM and CDR2 is ANQGSEA. The CDR3 spans 10 residues. Here the CDR3 DNA reads TGCAGCGTCCGTCAAGAAAAACTGTTTTTT. Residues: CSVRQEKLFF.

This rearrangement joins TRBV20-1 to TRBJ2-3, with D possibly being TRBD1 (6 bases). CDR1 and CDR2 from the germline V gene are DFQATT and SNEGSKA (reference sequence). Trimming left V 0 bases short and J 2 bases short, with 9 bases between. This CDR3 spans 14 amino acids. CDR3 coding DNA: TGCAGTGCTAGAGAGGGGGCGAACACAGATACGCAGTATTTT. Its translation is CSAREGANTDTQYF.

This clonotype was seen ten or more times. The chain recombines TRBV27 with TRBJ2-1; 7 bases align to TRBD2. Losses at the gene ends were 5 bases for V and 6 bases for J; bases not matched to a gene: 7. The CDR3 is made up of 14 amino acids. Germline V gene sequence: CDR1 MNHEY, CDR2 SMNVEV (reference sequence). The CDR3 loop is CASSTGGGRNEQFF. The CDR3 nucleotides are TGTGCCAGCAGTACGGGGGGAGGGCGCAATGAGCAGTTCTTC.

This clonotype was seen more than once but under ten times. V usage is TRBV25-1 and J usage is TRBJ2-4, with 7 bases fitting TRBD1. The CDR3 length is 16 residues. V dropped 3 bases and J dropped 0; count of bases not matched to a gene: 5. Germline V gives CDR1 MGHDK, CDR2 SYGVNS. CDR3 in amino acids: CASSENRGLAKNIQYF. CDR3 bases: TGTGCCAGCAGTGAGAACAGGGGTCTAGCCAAAAACATTCAGTACTTC.